This T cell receptor beta chain came from a study of blood T cell repertoires in COVID-19. Study as a whole: Samples came from the United States, Italy and Spain, spanning acute and convalescent COVID-19.

The germline V gene encodes CDR1 SGHDT and CDR2 YYEEEE. V shed 3 bases and J 4 bases; nucleotides not matched to a gene: 4. CDR3 length equals 15 residues. Living in about two dozen US areas, the participants were between roughly 18 and 90 years of age. Clinical histories supplied by participants themselves formed the basis of cohort assignment. Assay used: immunoSEQ multiplex PCR; TCRdb lists only in-frame clones, some missing. The data hold some 390,000 clones, with about 90% observed a single time. Sequencing was performed on PBMCs or T cells enriched from blood (not recorded which). V is TRBV5-6 and J is TRBJ1-2, with 12 bases aligning to TRBD1. This sequence originates from a woman in her 30s who had recovered from COVID-19. In DNA, the CDR3 is TGTGCCAGCAGCTACCGGGACAGGGGGCTCTATGGCTACACCTTC. As protein: CASSYRDRGLYGYTF.